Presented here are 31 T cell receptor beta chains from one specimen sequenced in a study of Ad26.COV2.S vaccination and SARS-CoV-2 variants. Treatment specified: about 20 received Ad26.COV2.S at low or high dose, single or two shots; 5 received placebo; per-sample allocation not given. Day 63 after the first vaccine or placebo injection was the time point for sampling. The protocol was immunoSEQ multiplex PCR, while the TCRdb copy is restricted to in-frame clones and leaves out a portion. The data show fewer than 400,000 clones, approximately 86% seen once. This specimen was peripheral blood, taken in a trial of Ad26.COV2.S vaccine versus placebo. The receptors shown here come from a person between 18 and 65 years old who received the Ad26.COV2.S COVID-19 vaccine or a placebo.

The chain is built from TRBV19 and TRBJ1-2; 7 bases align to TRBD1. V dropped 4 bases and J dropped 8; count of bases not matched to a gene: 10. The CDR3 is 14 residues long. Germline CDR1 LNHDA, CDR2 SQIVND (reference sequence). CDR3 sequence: CASSTLDRSEGYTF. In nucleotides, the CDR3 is TGTGCCAGTAGTACCTTGGACAGGAGTGAAGGCTACACCTTC.

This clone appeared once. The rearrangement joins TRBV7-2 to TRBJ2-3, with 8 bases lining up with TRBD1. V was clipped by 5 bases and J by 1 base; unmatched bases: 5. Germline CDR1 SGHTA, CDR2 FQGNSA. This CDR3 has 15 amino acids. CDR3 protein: CASSQGQGGTDTQYF. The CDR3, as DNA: TGTGCCAGCAGCCAAGGACAGGGCGGCACAGATACGCAGTATTTT.

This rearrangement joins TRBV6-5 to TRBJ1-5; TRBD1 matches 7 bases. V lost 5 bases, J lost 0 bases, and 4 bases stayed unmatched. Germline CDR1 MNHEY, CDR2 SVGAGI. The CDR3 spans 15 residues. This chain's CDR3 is CASSRDSYSNQPQHF. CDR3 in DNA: TGTGCCAGCAGTAGGGACAGCTATAGCAATCAGCCCCAGCATTTT.

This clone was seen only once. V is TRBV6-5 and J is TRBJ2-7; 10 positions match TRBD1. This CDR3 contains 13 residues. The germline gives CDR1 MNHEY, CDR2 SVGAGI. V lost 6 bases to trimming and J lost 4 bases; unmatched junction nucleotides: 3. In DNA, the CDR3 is TGTGCCAGCAGGAGGGACAGGGGTTACGAGCAGTACTTC. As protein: CASRRDRGYEQYF.

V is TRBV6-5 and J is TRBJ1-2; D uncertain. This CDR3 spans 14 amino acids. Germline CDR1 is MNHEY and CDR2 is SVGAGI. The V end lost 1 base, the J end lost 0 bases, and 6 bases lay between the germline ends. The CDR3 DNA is TGTGCCAGCAGTTACTTGGGTGCTAACTATGGCTACACCTTC. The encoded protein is CASSYLGANYGYTF.

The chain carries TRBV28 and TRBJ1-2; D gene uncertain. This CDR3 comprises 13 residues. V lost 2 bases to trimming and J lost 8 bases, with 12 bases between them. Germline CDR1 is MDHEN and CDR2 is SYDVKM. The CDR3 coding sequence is TGTGCCAGCAGTTTACAAGTGAGAGGGGGCTACACCTTC. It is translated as CASSLQVRGGYTF.

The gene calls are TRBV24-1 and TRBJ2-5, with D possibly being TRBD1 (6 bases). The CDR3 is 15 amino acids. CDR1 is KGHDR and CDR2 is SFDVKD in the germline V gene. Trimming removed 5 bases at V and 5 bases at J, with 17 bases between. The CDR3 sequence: CATSVGGGPRETQYF. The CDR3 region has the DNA TGTGCCACCAGTGTAGGTGGGGGCCCTAGGGAGACCCAGTACTTC.

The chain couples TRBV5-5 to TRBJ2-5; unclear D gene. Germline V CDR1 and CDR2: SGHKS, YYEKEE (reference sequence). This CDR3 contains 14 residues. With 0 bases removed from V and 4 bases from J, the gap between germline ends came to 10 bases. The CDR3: CASSLDSRGETQYF. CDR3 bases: TGTGCCAGCAGCTTGGATTCTCGAGGAGAGACCCAGTACTTC.

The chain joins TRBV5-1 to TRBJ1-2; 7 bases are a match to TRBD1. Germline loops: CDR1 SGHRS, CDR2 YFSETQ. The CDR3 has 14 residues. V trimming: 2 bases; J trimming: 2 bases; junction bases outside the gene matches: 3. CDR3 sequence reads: CASSFSGGNYGYTF. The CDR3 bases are TGCGCCAGCAGCTTCTCAGGGGGGAACTATGGCTACACCTTC. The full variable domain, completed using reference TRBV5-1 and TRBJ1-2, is KAGVTQTPRYLIKTRGQQVTLSCSPISGHRSVSWYQQTPGQGLQFLFEYFSETQRNKGNFPGRFSGRQFSNSRSEMNVSTLELGDSALYLCASSFSGGNYGYTFGSGTRLTVV.

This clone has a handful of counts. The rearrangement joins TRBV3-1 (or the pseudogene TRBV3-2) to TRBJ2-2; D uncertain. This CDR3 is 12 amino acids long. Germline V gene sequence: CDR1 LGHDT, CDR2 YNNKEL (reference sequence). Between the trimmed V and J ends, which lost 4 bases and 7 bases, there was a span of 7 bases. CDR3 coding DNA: TGTGCCAGCAGCCGGACCGGCGGGGAGCTGTTTTTT. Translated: CASSRTGGELFF.

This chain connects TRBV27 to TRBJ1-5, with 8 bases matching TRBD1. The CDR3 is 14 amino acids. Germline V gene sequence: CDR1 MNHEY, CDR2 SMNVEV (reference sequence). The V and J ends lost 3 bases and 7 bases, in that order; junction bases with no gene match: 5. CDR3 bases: TGTGCCAGCAGTTTGACAGGGGTCGGACAGCCCCAGCATTTT. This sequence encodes CASSLTGVGQPQHF.

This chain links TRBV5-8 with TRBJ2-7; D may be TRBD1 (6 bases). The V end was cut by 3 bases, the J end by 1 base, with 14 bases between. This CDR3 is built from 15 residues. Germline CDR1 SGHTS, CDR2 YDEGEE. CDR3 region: CASSSETGLSYEQYF. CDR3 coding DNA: TGTGCCAGCAGCTCGGAGACAGGTCTTTCCTACGAGCAGTACTTC.

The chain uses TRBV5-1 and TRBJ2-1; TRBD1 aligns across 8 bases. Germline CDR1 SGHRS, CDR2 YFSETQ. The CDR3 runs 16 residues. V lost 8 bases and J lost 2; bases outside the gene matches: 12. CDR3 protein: CARARDRGDTYNEQFF. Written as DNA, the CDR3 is TGCGCCAGGGCCCGCGACAGGGGTGATACCTACAATGAGCAGTTCTTC. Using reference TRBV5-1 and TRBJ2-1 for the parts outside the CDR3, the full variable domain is KAGVTQTPRYLIKTRGQQVTLSCSPISGHRSVSWYQQTPGQGLQFLFEYFSETQRNKGNFPGRFSGRQFSNSRSEMNVSTLELGDSALYLCARARDRGDTYNEQFFGPGTRLTVL.

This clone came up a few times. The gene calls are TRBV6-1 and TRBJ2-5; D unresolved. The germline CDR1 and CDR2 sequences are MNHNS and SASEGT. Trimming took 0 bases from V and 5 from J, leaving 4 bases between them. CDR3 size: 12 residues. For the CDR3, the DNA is TGTGCCAGCAGTGAAGCCCTCGAGACCCAGTACTTC. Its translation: CASSEALETQYF.

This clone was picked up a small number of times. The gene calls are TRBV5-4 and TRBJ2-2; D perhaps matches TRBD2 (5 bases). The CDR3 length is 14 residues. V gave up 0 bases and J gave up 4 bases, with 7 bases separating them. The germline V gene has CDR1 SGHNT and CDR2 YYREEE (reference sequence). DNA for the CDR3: TGTGCCAGCAGCTTGGCCGGGGTCACCGGGGAGCTGTTTTTT. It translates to CASSLAGVTGELFF. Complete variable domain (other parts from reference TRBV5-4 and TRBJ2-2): ETGVTQSPTHLIKTRGQQVTLRCSSQSGHNTVSWYQQALGQGPQFIFQYYREEENGRGNFPPRFSGLQFPNYSSELNVNALELDDSALYLCASSLAGVTGELFFGEGSRLTVL.

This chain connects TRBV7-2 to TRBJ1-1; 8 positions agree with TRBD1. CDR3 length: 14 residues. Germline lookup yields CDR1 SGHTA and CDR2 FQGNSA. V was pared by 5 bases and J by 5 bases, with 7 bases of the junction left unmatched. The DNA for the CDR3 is TGTGCCAGCAGCCCCAGACAGGGGAAGACTGAAGCTTTCTTT. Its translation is CASSPRQGKTEAFF.

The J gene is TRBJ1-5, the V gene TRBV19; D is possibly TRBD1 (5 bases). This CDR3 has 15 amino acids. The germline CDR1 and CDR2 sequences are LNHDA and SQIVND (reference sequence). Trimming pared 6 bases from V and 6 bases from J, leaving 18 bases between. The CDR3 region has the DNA TGTGCCAGTAGGCGCGGGGCAGGGCCAAGTCAGCCCCAGCATTTT. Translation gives CASRRGAGPSQPQHF.

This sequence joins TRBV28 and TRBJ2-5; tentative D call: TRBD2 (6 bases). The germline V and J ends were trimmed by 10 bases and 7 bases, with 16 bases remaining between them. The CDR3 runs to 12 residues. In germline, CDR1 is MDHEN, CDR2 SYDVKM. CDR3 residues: CATGAGLGTQYF. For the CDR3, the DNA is TGTGCCACCGGTGCGGGGTTGGGGACCCAGTACTTC.

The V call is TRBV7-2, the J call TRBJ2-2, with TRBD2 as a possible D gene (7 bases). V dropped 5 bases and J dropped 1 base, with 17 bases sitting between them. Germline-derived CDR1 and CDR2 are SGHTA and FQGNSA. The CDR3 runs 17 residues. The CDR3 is CASSPNTGGQNTGELFF. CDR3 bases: TGTGCCAGCAGCCCTAACACGGGGGGCCAGAACACCGGGGAGCTGTTTTTT. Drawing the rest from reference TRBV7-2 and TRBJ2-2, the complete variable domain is GAGVSQSPSNKVTEKGKDVELRCDPISGHTALYWYRQSLGQGLEFLIYFQGNSAPDKSGLPSDRFSAERTGGSVSTLTIQRTQQEDSAVYLCASSPNTGGQNTGELFFGEGSRLTVL.

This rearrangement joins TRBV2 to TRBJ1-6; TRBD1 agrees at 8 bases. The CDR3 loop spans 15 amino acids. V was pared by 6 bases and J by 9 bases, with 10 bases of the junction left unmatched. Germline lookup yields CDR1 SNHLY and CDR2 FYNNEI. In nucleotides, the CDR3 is TGTGCCAGCAGCGATCTACAGGGGGTCGGTTCACCCCTCCACTTT. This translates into CASSDLQGVGSPLHF.

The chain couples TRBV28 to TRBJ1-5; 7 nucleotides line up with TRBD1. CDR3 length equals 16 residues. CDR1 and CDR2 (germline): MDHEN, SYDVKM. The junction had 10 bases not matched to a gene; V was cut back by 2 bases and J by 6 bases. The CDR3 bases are TGTGCCAGCAGTTTAAAAGGCCCAGGGGGGGGTCAGCCCCAGCATTTT. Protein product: CASSLKGPGGGQPQHF.

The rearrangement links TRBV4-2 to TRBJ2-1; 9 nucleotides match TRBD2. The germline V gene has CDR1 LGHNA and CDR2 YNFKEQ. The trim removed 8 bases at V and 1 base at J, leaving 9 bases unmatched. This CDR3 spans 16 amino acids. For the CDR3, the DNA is TGTGCCAGCCAGCCTAGCGGGGAAGGGTCCTACAATGAGCAGTTCTTC. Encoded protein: CASQPSGEGSYNEQFF.

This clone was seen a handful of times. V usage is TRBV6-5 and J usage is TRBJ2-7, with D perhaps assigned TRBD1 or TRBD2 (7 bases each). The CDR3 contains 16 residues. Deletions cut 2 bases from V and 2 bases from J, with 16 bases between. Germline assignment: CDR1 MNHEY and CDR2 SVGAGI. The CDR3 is CASSYAQGGDPYEQYF. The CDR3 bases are TGTGCCAGCAGTTACGCCCAGGGGGGGGACCCCTACGAGCAGTACTTC.

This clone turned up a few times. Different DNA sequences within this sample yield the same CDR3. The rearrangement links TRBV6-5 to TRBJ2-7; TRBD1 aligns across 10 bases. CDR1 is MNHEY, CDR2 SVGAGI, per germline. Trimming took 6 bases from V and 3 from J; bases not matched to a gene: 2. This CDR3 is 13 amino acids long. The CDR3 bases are TGTGCCAGCAGGAGGACAGGGGGCTACGAGCAGTACTTC. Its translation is CASRRTGGYEQYF.

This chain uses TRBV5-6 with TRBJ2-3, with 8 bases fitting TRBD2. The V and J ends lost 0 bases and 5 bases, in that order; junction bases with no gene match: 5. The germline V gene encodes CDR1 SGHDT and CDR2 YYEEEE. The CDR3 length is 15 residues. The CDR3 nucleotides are TGTGCCAGCAGCTTGGTTAGGACTAGCTTAGATACGCAGTATTTT. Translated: CASSLVRTSLDTQYF.

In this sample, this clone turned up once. The chain's CDR3 is CASSGGLAGETQYF. CDR3 coding DNA: TGTGCCAGCAGCGGGGGACTAGCGGGGGAGACCCAGTACTTC. V gene TRBV5-4 combines with J gene TRBJ2-5; 13 bases line up with TRBD2. The germline CDR1 and CDR2 sequences are SGHNT and YYREEE (reference sequence). The V segment lost 4 bases and the J segment 5 bases; nucleotides outside the gene matches: 2. This CDR3 spans 14 amino acids.

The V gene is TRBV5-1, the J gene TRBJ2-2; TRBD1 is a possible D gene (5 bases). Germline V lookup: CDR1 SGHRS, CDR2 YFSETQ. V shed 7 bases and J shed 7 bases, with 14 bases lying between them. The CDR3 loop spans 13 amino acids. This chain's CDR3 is CASYSGWSGELFF. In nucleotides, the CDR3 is TGCGCCAGCTATTCAGGGTGGAGCGGGGAGCTGTTTTTT.

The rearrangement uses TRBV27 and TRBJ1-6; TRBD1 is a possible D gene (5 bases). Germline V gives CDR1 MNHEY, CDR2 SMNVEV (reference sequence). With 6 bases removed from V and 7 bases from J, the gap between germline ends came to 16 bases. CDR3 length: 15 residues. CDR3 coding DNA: TGTGCCAGCAGCCCCCGGGGACGGGTAAATTCACCCCTCCACTTT. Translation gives CASSPRGRVNSPLHF.

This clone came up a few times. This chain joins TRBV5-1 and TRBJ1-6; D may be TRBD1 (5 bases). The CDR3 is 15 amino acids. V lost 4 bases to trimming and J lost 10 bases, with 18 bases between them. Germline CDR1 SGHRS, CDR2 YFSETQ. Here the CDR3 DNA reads TGCGCCAGCAGCCCTGGGGCAGGCAATGAGTCACCCCTCCACTTT. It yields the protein CASSPGAGNESPLHF.

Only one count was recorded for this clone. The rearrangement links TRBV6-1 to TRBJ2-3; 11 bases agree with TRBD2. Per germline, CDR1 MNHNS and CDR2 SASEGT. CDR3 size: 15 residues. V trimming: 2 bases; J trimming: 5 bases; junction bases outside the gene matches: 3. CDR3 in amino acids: CASSELAGGQDTQYF. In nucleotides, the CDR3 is TGTGCCAGCAGTGAATTAGCGGGGGGGCAAGATACGCAGTATTTT.

This CDR3 is CASSQYSSGNYGYTF. In DNA form, the CDR3 reads TGTGCCAGCAGCCAGTATTCCTCAGGGAACTATGGCTACACCTTC. The chain is built from TRBV7-2 and TRBJ1-2; D perhaps matches TRBD1 (5 bases). The CDR3 is 15 residues long. V was shortened by 5 bases and J by 2 bases, with 15 bases between the two germline ends. The V gene's germline CDR1 is SGHTA and CDR2 FQGNSA. Complete variable domain (other parts from reference TRBV7-2 and TRBJ1-2): GAGVSQSPSNKVTEKGKDVELRCDPISGHTALYWYRQSLGQGLEFLIYFQGNSAPDKSGLPSDRFSAERTGGSVSTLTIQRTQQEDSAVYLCASSQYSSGNYGYTFGSGTRLTVV.